A single sample gave rise to the 24 T cell receptor beta chains below, sequenced in a study of OX40 agonist ivuxolimab in advanced cancers. Sequenced by immunoSEQ multiplex PCR; TCRdb stores in-frame clones only, minus some. The sample yields just over 80,000 clones, over 75% seen once. Sample: CD4+ or CD8+ T cells sorted from blood, taken in a trial of the OX40 agonist ivuxolimab. Source of these receptors: an adult with an advanced solid tumor such as melanoma, head and neck, liver or kidney cancer.

The J gene is TRBJ2-5, the V gene TRBV7-2, with D tentatively TRBD2 (6 bases). Trimming left V 5 bases short and J 1 base short, with 11 bases between. The CDR3 consists of 14 residues. Germline loops: CDR1 SGHTA, CDR2 FQGNSA. Here the CDR3 DNA reads TGTGCCAGCAGCGCCAGCGGGCTCCAAGAGACCCAGTACTTC. This translates into CASSASGLQETQYF.

The genes are TRBV5-1 and TRBJ2-1; TRBD1 agrees at 7 bases. Looked up from germline, CDR1 is SGHRS and CDR2 is YFSETQ. There are 13 residues in the CDR3. V dropped 3 bases and J dropped 7; count of bases not matched to a gene: 4. Here the CDR3 reads CASSSQGYNEQFF. In nucleotides, the CDR3 is TGCGCCAGCAGCTCACAGGGGTATAATGAGCAGTTCTTC.

In its sample, this clone was seen a few times. This chain connects TRBV19 to TRBJ1-1; unclear D gene. The length of the CDR3 is 13 residues. The V and J ends lost 5 bases and 1 base respectively, with 8 bases between them. Per the germline V gene, CDR1 is LNHDA and CDR2 is SQIVND (reference sequence). The CDR3 DNA reads TGTGCCAGTAGTCCCGACGGGAACACTGAAGCTTTCTTT. It yields the protein CASSPDGNTEAFF.

The rearrangement links TRBV18 to TRBJ2-7; D is unresolved. The germline V gene has CDR1 KGHSH and CDR2 LQKENI. This CDR3 has 14 residues. Trimming took 3 bases from V and 2 from J, leaving 11 bases between them. Written as DNA, the CDR3 is TGTGCCAGCTCACCGACGACGGAGCCCTACGAGCAGTACTTC. This codes for CASSPTTEPYEQYF.

The V call is TRBV5-1, the J call TRBJ2-5, with 14 bases identical to TRBD2. CDR3 size: 14 residues. Germline V gene data show CDR1 as SGHRS and CDR2 as YFSETQ. With V trimmed by 7 bases and J by 9 bases, 8 bases remained unmatched. Here the CDR3 reads CASQGTSGSLPQYF. The CDR3 DNA reads as TGCGCCAGCCAAGGGACTAGCGGGAGCTTACCCCAGTACTTC.

The chain employs TRBV7-2 and TRBJ1-1, with D unresolved. The CDR3 length is 13 residues. Germline V lookup: CDR1 SGHTA, CDR2 FQGNSA. V gave up 3 bases and J gave up 5 bases, with 10 bases separating them. The CDR3, as DNA: TGTGCCAGCAGCTTGAGGGAGTTAACTGAAGCTTTCTTT. Amino acid sequence: CASSLRELTEAFF.

This sequence joins TRBV5-1 and TRBJ1-1; 10 bases align to TRBD1. In germline, CDR1 is SGHRS, CDR2 YFSETQ. The CDR3 extends over 15 amino acids. The J segment lost 4 bases and the V segment lost 2 bases, leaving 5 bases of the junction unmatched. The CDR3 sequence is CASSFRTGGSTEAFF. CDR3 nucleotides: TGCGCCAGCAGCTTTAGGACAGGGGGATCCACTGAAGCTTTCTTT.

This rearrangement joins TRBV5-4 to TRBJ1-1, with no clear D. V lost 0 bases and J 1 base, leaving 7 bases between the germline ends. The CDR3 is made up of 14 amino acids. The germline V gene has CDR1 SGHNT and CDR2 YYREEE (reference sequence). CDR3 coding DNA: TGTGCCAGCAGCTTGGCAGCCAGGAACACTGAAGCTTTCTTT. Its translation is CASSLAARNTEAFF.

This sequence joins TRBV7-2 and TRBJ2-5; D remains unclear. The CDR3 is 14 amino acids. Germline V CDR1 and CDR2: SGHTA, FQGNSA. V gave up 5 bases and J gave up 3 bases, with 13 bases separating them. Here the CDR3 DNA reads TGTGCCAGCAGCGCCTTTAGGTTGGAAGAGACCCAGTACTTC. It specifies CASSAFRLEETQYF.

The J gene is TRBJ2-7, the V gene TRBV11-2; D gene ambiguous. The germline V gene encodes CDR1 SGHAT and CDR2 FQNNGV. Trimming took 5 bases from V and 2 from J, leaving 19 bases between them. CDR3 length equals 16 residues. The CDR3 region has the DNA TGTGCCAGCAGCCGGCTACCGGTCGGATACCCCTACGAGCAGTACGTC. Protein: CASSRLPVGYPYEQYV.

This chain links TRBV2 with TRBJ1-3; D might be TRBD1 (6 bases). V lost 5 bases and J 3 bases, leaving 14 bases between the germline ends. The CDR3 totals 15 residues. Germline V lookup: CDR1 SNHLY, CDR2 FYNNEI. CDR3 sequence reads: CASSNNRVGGNTIYF. In DNA form, the CDR3 reads TGTGCCAGCAGTAACAACAGGGTGGGTGGAAACACCATATATTTT. The whole variable domain, filled in from reference TRBV2 and TRBJ1-3, reads EPEVTQTPSHQVTQMGQEVILRCVPISNHLYFYWYRQILGQKVEFLVSFYNNEISEKSEIFDDQFSVERPDGSNFTLKIRSTKLEDSAMYFCASSNNRVGGNTIYFGEGSWLTVV.

This rearrangement joins TRBV28 to TRBJ2-5, with D tentatively TRBD1 or TRBD2 (6 bases each). The V end lost 2 bases, the J end lost 6 bases, and 19 bases lay between the germline ends. The CDR3 runs to 16 residues. CDR1 MDHEN and CDR2 SYDVKM come from the germline V gene. The CDR3 DNA is TGTGCCAGCAGTTTAGACGGGGGCGTACGTAGGAAGACCCAGTACTTC. It translates to CASSLDGGVRRKTQYF.

This clone was seen once. The chain uses TRBV5-1 and TRBJ2-2; 10 nucleotides line up with TRBD1. The junction had 4 bases not matched to a gene; V was cut back by 4 bases and J by 1 base. The CDR3 is 16 amino acids. CDR1 and CDR2 (germline): SGHRS, YFSETQ. The CDR3 bases are TGCGCCAGCAGCCATTGGACAGGGGGGAACACCGGGGAGCTGTTTTTT. Protein product: CASSHWTGGNTGELFF.

The chain joins TRBV11-1 to TRBJ2-1; TRBD2 is a possible D gene (6 bases). Germline V lookup: CDR1 SGHAT, CDR2 FQDESV (reference sequence). CDR3 length equals 15 residues. V lost 3 bases to trimming and J lost 2 bases, with 11 bases between them. CDR3 amino acids: CASSFRTGAYNEQFF. CDR3 DNA: TGTGCCAGCAGCTTTCGAACGGGAGCCTACAATGAGCAGTTCTTC.

CDR3 nucleotides: TGTGCCAGCAGCTTGGTTGGACAGACTCTCACTGAAGCTTTCTTT. It translates to CASSLVGQTLTEAFF. The chain joins TRBV5-5 to TRBJ1-1, with D possibly matching TRBD1 (6 bases). CDR1 and CDR2 (germline): SGHKS, YYEKEE (reference sequence). The CDR3 has 15 amino acids. Trimming pared 0 bases from V and 4 bases from J, leaving 13 bases between.

The rearrangement links TRBV19 to TRBJ1-2; tentatively, D is TRBD1 (6 bases). The V gene's germline CDR1 is LNHDA and CDR2 SQIVND (reference sequence). Trimming removed 4 bases from V and 5 bases from J, with 29 bases in between. The CDR3 is 19 residues long. The CDR3 loop is CASSTINRRTEDKTYGYTF. CDR3 nucleotides: TGTGCCAGTAGTACTATCAACAGACGGACAGAAGACAAAACTTATGGCTACACCTTC.

The chain has TRBV6-5 and TRBJ1-3; TRBD1 might be the D (6 bases). With 2 bases removed from V and 4 bases from J, the gap between germline ends came to 12 bases. The CDR3 sequence is 15 residues long. CDR1 is MNHEY and CDR2 is SVGAGI in the germline V gene. The CDR3 coding sequence is TGTGCCAGCAGTTACAGTCCGGACAGAGGAAACACCATATATTTT. The encoded protein is CASSYSPDRGNTIYF.

The gene calls are TRBV2 and TRBJ1-5; D is perhaps TRBD1 (5 bases). This CDR3 is built from 18 residues. Germline V gene sequence: CDR1 SNHLY, CDR2 FYNNEI. V was cut by 4 bases and J by 0 bases, with 19 bases left in between. This chain's CDR3 is CASSGRRSTVISNQPQHF. The CDR3 nucleotides read TGTGCCAGCAGTGGTAGGAGGTCGACAGTCATTAGCAATCAGCCCCAGCATTTT.

The V and J genes are TRBV9 and TRBJ2-2; TRBD2 matches at 14 bases. The CDR3 consists of 18 residues. Germline trimming cut 3 bases from V and 1 base from J; bases unmatched to any gene: 5. Germline V gives CDR1 SGDLS, CDR2 YYNGEE. The CDR3 DNA is TGTGCCAGCAGCGGAACCGGGACTAGCGGGAGGAACACCGGGGAGCTGTTTTTT. Translated, it gives CASSGTGTSGRNTGELFF.

The CDR3 nucleotides read TGTGCCAGTAGCAGAGGATACCCTACCGGGGAGCTGTTTTTT. It translates to CASSRGYPTGELFF. This chain uses TRBV19 with TRBJ2-2; no definite D call. Trimming left V 6 bases short and J 5 bases short, with 13 bases between. Looked up from germline, CDR1 is LNHDA and CDR2 is SQIVND (reference sequence). This CDR3 region has 14 residues.

J is TRBJ2-7 and V is TRBV15; D is possibly TRBD1 (6 bases). The CDR3 has 15 amino acids. The V gene lost 5 bases and the J gene lost 1 base, with 15 bases spanning the gap. Germline CDR1 is LNHNV and CDR2 is YYDKDF (reference sequence). CDR3 residues: CATSAGDAGSYEQYV. CDR3 coding DNA: TGTGCCACCAGCGCAGGGGATGCAGGTTCCTACGAGCAGTACGTC.

The chain joins TRBV5-8 to TRBJ1-5; TRBD1 matches at 7 bases. This CDR3 contains 16 residues. Looked up from germline, CDR1 is SGHTS and CDR2 is YDEGEE. V gave up 1 base and J gave up 3 bases; unmatched junction bases: 7. The CDR3 loop reads CASSLRGQGDNQPQHF. The CDR3 DNA follows: TGTGCCAGCAGCTTGCGAGGCCAGGGGGACAATCAGCCCCAGCATTTT.

This clone is medium-sized (0.01 to 0.1%) by share. Other DNA variants within this sample encode the same CDR3. The genes are TRBV18 and TRBJ1-5, with D perhaps matching TRBD1 (6 bases). The V gene lost 6 bases and the J gene lost 3 bases, with 9 bases spanning the gap. The CDR3 length is 13 residues. Germline values: CDR1 KGHSH, CDR2 LQKENI. CDR3 amino acids: CASSRQDNQPQHF. DNA for the CDR3: TGTGCCAGCTCCCGACAGGACAATCAGCCCCAGCATTTT.

The rearrangement links TRBV7-2 to TRBJ1-1, with unresolved D. Trimming took off 0 bases at V and 0 bases at J, with 2 bases between the two ends. The germline gives CDR1 SGHTA, CDR2 FQGNSA. CDR3 length equals 13 residues. As DNA, the CDR3 is TGTGCCAGCAGCTTAGCTATGAACACTGAAGCTTTCTTT. It encodes CASSLAMNTEAFF. Together with reference TRBV7-2 and TRBJ1-1, the CDR3 gives the full variable domain: GAGVSQSPSNKVTEKGKDVELRCDPISGHTALYWYRQSLGQGLEFLIYFQGNSAPDKSGLPSDRFSAERTGGSVSTLTIQRTQQEDSAVYLCASSLAMNTEAFFGQGTRLTVV.